The rows below give T cell receptor beta chains drawn from one sample of a study of T cells in Graves' hyperthyroidism and ophthalmopathy. TCRdb redid the calling of the multiplex PCR reads with MiXCR, one entry per CDR3 protein. This table has fewer than 400,000 distinct CDR3 sequences, around a sixth appearing once. Sequenced: blood. These receptor sequences come from a man aged 30-40 years with Graves' hyperthyroidism. CDR3s include the opening cysteine and the closing phenylalanine or tryptophan. A D gene is named only where the DNA matches it firmly. Clone sizes are given selectively: once, few, many, or a class where the clone is expanded.

j_call clone_size v_call d_call cdr3_nt cdr3_aa
TRBJ2-3 many TRBV28 NA TGTGCCAGCAGTTTTGGGGGTGTAAGAGCAGATACGCAGTATTTT CASSFGGVRADTQYF
TRBJ2-2 few TRBV7-9 NA TGTGCCAGCAGCGGACTCTGGACCGGGGAGCTGTTTTTT CASSGLWTGELFF
TRBJ1-3 NA TRBV12-3/TRBV12-4 NA TGTGCCAGCAGTTTAACGGGAGGAGGAAACACCATATATTTT CASSLTGGGNTIYF
TRBJ1-3 few TRBV7-9 NA TGTGCCAGCGGGGGGTGGCCTGGAAACACCATATATTTT CASGGWPGNTIYF
TRBJ1-2 few TRBV24-1 NA TGTGCCACCAATAACCAAGATCATTATGGCTACACCTTC CATNNQDHYGYTF
TRBJ2-2 few TRBV20-1 NA TGCAGTGCCTCACTAGAGGGAAGCCCAGTTACCGGGGAGCTGTTTTTT CSASLEGSPVTGELFF
TRBJ2-1 many TRBV12-3/TRBV12-4 NA TGTGCCAGCAGTAATAACTACAGGGAAACCTACAATGAGCAGTTCTTC CASSNNYRETYNEQFF
TRBJ2-5 many TRBV7-2 TRBD2 TGTGCCAGCAGCTTATGGACTAGCGGCCAAGAGACCCAGTACTTC CASSLWTSGQETQYF
TRBJ2-5 NA TRBV5-1 NA TGCGCCAGCAGCTTGAACGCAGGGTCTGAGACCCAGTACTTC CASSLNAGSETQYF
TRBJ2-7 many TRBV18 NA TGTGCCAGCTCACCATTCGGACCAGAGGTCTACGAGCAGTACTTC CASSPFGPEVYEQYF
TRBJ2-1 many TRBV18 TRBD2 TGTGCCAGCTCACCTAGCGGGACTCAAATCCCCTACAATGAGCAGTTCTTC CASSPSGTQIPYNEQFF
TRBJ1-1 many TRBV2 TRBD1 TGTGCCAGCAGTGGTGGACAGGGGGTGAACACTGAAGCTTTCTTT CASSGGQGVNTEAFF
TRBJ2-2 NA TRBV18 NA TGTGCCAGCTCCGCCGCGACAGCTAACACCGGGGAGCTGTTTTTT CASSAATANTGELFF
TRBJ2-3 NA TRBV7-6 NA TGTGCCAGCAGCTTAGTCGGGAGAGGGACAGATACGCAGTATTTT CASSLVGRGTDTQYF
TRBJ1-6 many TRBV5-1 NA TGCGCCAGCAGCTTATTTTCCGCGGAGGGCCTTCGATGGTGGCCACCCCTCCACTTT CASSLFSAEGLRWWPPLHF
TRBJ1-1 NA TRBV29-1 NA TGCAGCGTTCTAACAGGGAGCGGCACTGAAGCTTTCTTT CSVLTGSGTEAFF
TRBJ2-1 many TRBV4-1 NA TGCGCCAGCAGCCAGGGGGGCGGTCTCGTGCAGTTCTTC CASSQGGGLVQFF
TRBJ1-6 few TRBV6-1 NA TGTGCCATCTGGTCGGGGACTAGTAATTCACCCCTCCACTTT CAIWSGTSNSPLHF
TRBJ2-7 many TRBV18 NA TGTGCCAGCTCACCTCCGGGCCCAAACGAGCAGTACTTC CASSPPGPNEQYF
TRBJ2-7 many TRBV28 NA TGTGCCAGCAGTCACAATTTCTACGAGCAGTACTTC CASSHNFYEQYF
TRBJ2-1 few TRBV19 NA TGTGCCAGTAGTCGCCGAGAGTCCTACAATGAGCAGTTCTTC CASSRRESYNEQFF
TRBJ2-7 few TRBV24-1 NA TGTGCCACCAGTGATTCCCGATCAGCGGGCTACGAGCAGTACTTC CATSDSRSAGYEQYF
TRBJ2-7 NA TRBV20-1 NA TGCAGTCCTTATAAACTAGGCGGCTACGAGCAGTACTTC CSPYKLGGYEQYF
TRBJ2-3 many TRBV18 NA TGTGCCAGCTCACCAATGGGAGCAGATACGCAGTATTTT CASSPMGADTQYF
TRBJ2-1 many TRBV5-1 NA TGCGCCAGCAGCTTGGCCCAAAAGGGCGATGAGCAGTTCTTC CASSLAQKGDEQFF
TRBJ2-1 many TRBV24-1 NA TGTGCCACCAGTGATGGCCGCCGCGTCGGTGAGCAGTTCTTC CATSDGRRVGEQFF
TRBJ2-7 NA TRBV4-2 NA TGTGCCAGCAGCCAAGGGTTCCGGGACGAGCAGTACTTC CASSQGFRDEQYF
TRBJ2-4 few TRBV5-1 TRBD1 TGCGCCAGCAGCGGGTGGGACAGGAGGAACATTCAGTACTTC CASSGWDRRNIQYF
TRBJ2-7 NA TRBV27 NA TGTGCCAGCAGCTTGGCTAAAGGCTTGCCCATCTTGGAGCAGTACTTC CASSLAKGLPILEQYF
TRBJ2-3 NA TRBV20-1 TRBD2 TGCAGTGCCGGGGGGACTAGCGGTCTCACAGATACGCAGTATTTT CSAGGTSGLTDTQYF
TRBJ2-7 NA TRBV9 NA TGTGCCAGCAGCGGAGGGGCGACCATCTACGAGCAGTACTTC CASSGGATIYEQYF
TRBJ2-1 NA TRBV20-1 NA TGCAGTGCTACGAGAAGTACCTACAATGAGCAGTTCTTC CSATRSTYNEQFF
TRBJ2-3 many TRBV7-2 NA TGTGCCAGCAGCCGTATGAGCTGGGATACGCAGTATTTT CASSRMSWDTQYF
TRBJ1-2 NA TRBV25-1 NA TGTGCCAGCAGTGAATCCAGCTATGGCTACACCTTC CASSESSYGYTF
TRBJ2-7 NA TRBV3-1 NA TGTGCCAGCAGCCAAGACTGGCGACCCTACGAGCAGTACTTC CASSQDWRPYEQYF
TRBJ1-5 many TRBV7-2 NA TGTGCCACCCGGGACCCAGGGGAACCCCAGCATTTT CATRDPGEPQHF
TRBJ2-7 many TRBV29-1 NA TGCAGCGGCTCAGCTAGCTCCTACGAGCAGTACTTC CSGSASSYEQYF
TRBJ1-5 few TRBV2 TRBD1 TGTGCCAGTGGCGGGACAGGGTTAACTCAGCCCCAGCATTTT CASGGTGLTQPQHF
TRBJ1-2 few TRBV20-1 NA TGCAGTGCTAGACCTGAGCAGGACTATGGCTACACCTTC CSARPEQDYGYTF
TRBJ2-3 many TRBV20-1 NA TGCAGTGCTACCCGGGCCTCGGGCCGGGGCACAGATACGCAGTATTTT CSATRASGRGTDTQYF
TRBJ2-3 many TRBV29-1 TRBD2 TGCAGCGTTGAAGGAGGCAGCGGGAGAGGCACAGATACGCAGTATTTT CSVEGGSGRGTDTQYF
TRBJ1-5 many TRBV27 TRBD1 TGTGCCAGCAGTCGCCAGGGGGATCAGCCCCAGCATTTT CASSRQGDQPQHF
TRBJ2-3 many TRBV5-6 NA TGTGCCAGCAGCTTGCCTCCTCAGGGGGATACGCAGTATTTT CASSLPPQGDTQYF
TRBJ2-7 NA TRBV20-1 TRBD2 TGCAGTGCTAGAGATTTAGCGGGAGGAAAATACGAGCAGTACTTC CSARDLAGGKYEQYF
TRBJ2-2 few TRBV18 NA TGTGCCAGCTCCCCGAGGGTCTCGAACACCGGGGAGCTGTTTTTT CASSPRVSNTGELFF
TRBJ2-7 many TRBV12-3/TRBV12-4 NA TGTGCCAGCAGCTCCGACCCGTTGTCGGGGGAGCAGTACTTC CASSSDPLSGEQYF
TRBJ2-7 many TRBV20-1 NA TGCAGTGCTAGAGATACGGCCTTTGGGGAGCAGTACTTC CSARDTAFGEQYF
TRBJ1-5 many TRBV27 TRBD1 TGTGCCAGCAGTTTATTAACCCCGGGACAGGGGTCTGGAAGCAATCAGCCCCAGCATTTT CASSLLTPGQGSGSNQPQHF
TRBJ2-5 NA TRBV20-1 TRBD2 TGCAGTGCTAGTGCTAGCGGGAGGACTTTGGAGACCCAGTACTTC CSASASGRTLETQYF
TRBJ1-1 many TRBV10-3 NA TGTGCCATCACGTCGGGCGGTGAAGCTTTCTTT CAITSGGEAFF
TRBJ1-1 NA TRBV7-6 TRBD1 TGTGCCAGCAGCTTTACCCCTCGGACAGGGCGAGACATGAACACTGAAGCTTTCTTT CASSFTPRTGRDMNTEAFF
TRBJ1-1 many TRBV27 NA TGTGCCAGCAGTTACACAAGGAACAATGAAGCTTTCTTT CASSYTRNNEAFF
TRBJ2-7 few TRBV30 NA TGTGCCTGGAGTAGAGCCTACGAGCAGTACTTC CAWSRAYEQYF
TRBJ2-7 many TRBV27 NA TGTGCCAGCAGTTTCAACAGATACTACGAGCAGTACTTC CASSFNRYYEQYF
TRBJ2-7 many TRBV28 NA TGTGCCAGCAGTCTGGACCCAACCTACGAGCAGTACTTC CASSLDPTYEQYF
TRBJ2-7 NA TRBV4-1 TRBD2 TGCGCCAGCAGACGGTATTGGGGGGGGTCCTACGAGCAGTACTTC CASRRYWGGSYEQYF
TRBJ1-1 many TRBV7-9 NA TGTGCCAGCCTGGGGGGGAACACTGAAGCTTTCTTT CASLGGNTEAFF
TRBJ2-1 many TRBV5-1 TRBD1 TGCGCCAGCAGCTCCTTGGGACAGGGATTCAGCAATGAGCAGTTCTTC CASSSLGQGFSNEQFF